The clone carrying this TCR beta chain came up many times. Its target is unknown. This entry belongs to a study of human T cells and chemical hapten exposure. Study as a whole: TCR yields per sample varied, mainly owing to small pooled library volume differences. Study observations and caveats: Patch test score was positively correlated with the counts of PT1 expanded TCRs.

Time point specified: patch test 1, 2 weeks after DPC sensitization. Treatment denoted: therapeutic diphenylcyclopropenone sensitization with weekly scalp DPC. Patches went on only after blood had been drawn each time. This CDR3 region has 13 residues. The V end lost 10 bases, the J end lost 0 bases, and 12 bases lay between the germline ends. The germline V gene has CDR1 ENHRY and CDR2 SYGVKD. TCRdb re-called the RACE reads through MiXCR, storing one row per CDR3 protein. The table lists around 340,000 distinct CDR3 sequences, around 7% of them singletons. The rearrangement joins TRBV10-3 to TRBJ1-2, with TRBD1 as a possible D gene (6 bases). The TCR sequence derives from a woman under 30 with alopecia areata. Some clones in this sample may be carry-over from other donors' samples. Here the sequenced sample was whole blood, taken in connection with sensitization to the hapten diphenylcyclopropenone (DPC). The CDR3 loop reads CATGDRSNYGYTF. For the CDR3, the DNA is TGTGCCACCGGAGACAGGTCTAACTATGGCTACACCTTC.